The 15 T cell receptor beta chains presented below share a single source sample, sequenced in a study of T cell repertoires in cytomegalovirus infection. Using its own MiXCR run on the reads, TCRdb lists one record per CDR3 protein. The sample carries some 220,000 distinct CDR3 sequences, 6.5% recorded once. Sequenced sample: PBMCs. Receptors originate from a human donor in good health (CMV status not recorded). Some clones in this sample may be carry-over from other donors' samples.

This clonotype was found many times. This chain links TRBV4-1 with TRBJ1-6; D unresolved. Trimming left V 0 bases short and J 10 bases short, with 13 bases between. This CDR3 contains 15 residues. CDR1 is MGHRA, CDR2 YSYEKL, per germline. The CDR3, as DNA: TGCGCCAGCAGCCAAGATGAAGGGAGTCACTCACCCCTCCACTTT. Protein sequence: CASSQDEGSHSPLHF.

This clonotype was seen ten or more times. The chain is built from TRBV6-2 or TRBV6-3 and TRBJ2-7; TRBD1 matches at 7 bases. Germline V gene data show CDR1 as MNHEY and CDR2 as SVGEGT. The V and J ends lost 5 bases and 2 bases, in that order; junction bases with no gene match: 9. This CDR3 has 15 residues. The CDR3 is CASSTLRDRPYEQYF. The CDR3 DNA is TGTGCCAGCAGTACTCTCCGGGACAGACCCTACGAGCAGTACTTC.

Many counts were recorded for this clonotype. The V call is TRBV30, the J call TRBJ2-5, with a weak D call TRBD2 (5 bases). From germline, CDR1 is GTSNPN and CDR2 SVGIG (reference sequence). The ends were cut back, 1 base at V and 4 bases at J, with 19 bases in the middle. CDR3 size: 16 residues. The CDR3 reads CAWSGTPFGEPETQYF. The CDR3 DNA reads TGTGCCTGGAGTGGGACCCCTTTTGGGGAGCCAGAGACCCAGTACTTC.

This clonotype was picked up one time. The rearrangement links TRBV11-2 to TRBJ1-1; D remains ambiguous. CDR1 and CDR2 from the germline V gene are SGHAT and FQNNGV. V lost 4 bases to trimming and J lost 0 bases, with 9 bases between them. The length of the CDR3 is 14 residues. This chain's CDR3 is CASSYSTVNTEAFF. The CDR3 bases are TGTGCCAGCAGCTACTCGACGGTGAACACTGAAGCTTTCTTT. Variable domain in full (rest from reference TRBV11-2 and TRBJ1-1): EAGVAQSPRYKIIEKRQSVAFWCNPISGHATLYWYQQILGQGPKLLIQFQNNGVVDDSQLPKDRFSAERLKGVDSTLKIQPAKLEDSAVYLCASSYSTVNTEAFFGQGTRLTVV.

At least ten counts were recorded for this clonotype. The chain uses TRBV7-2 and TRBJ2-5; tentatively, D is TRBD2 (7 bases). The CDR3 spans 13 residues. Germline V gives CDR1 SGHTA, CDR2 FQGNSA. Trimming stripped 5 bases from V and 5 bases from J, with 12 bases between. The CDR3: CASSPGGRETQYF. As DNA, the CDR3 is TGTGCCAGCAGCCCGGGGGGCCGGGAGACCCAGTACTTC.

There are many counts of this clonotype. The CDR3, as DNA: TGCAGTGCTACTTTCTCCAGGGGCGAGAACACTGAAGCTTTCTTT. Amino acid sequence: CSATFSRGENTEAFF. The chain has TRBV20-1 and TRBJ1-1, with D maybe TRBD1 (6 bases). Germline CDR1 reads DFQATT; CDR2 reads SNEGSKA (reference sequence). The CDR3 covers 15 residues. Trimming removed 4 bases from V and 1 base from J, with 16 bases in between.

This clonotype was counted between two and nine times. The chain joins TRBV3-1 to TRBJ1-1; D is unresolved. The germline V and J ends were trimmed by 0 bases and 3 bases, with 8 bases remaining between them. CDR1 LGHDT and CDR2 YNNKEL come from the germline V gene (reference sequence). This CDR3 region has 14 residues. The CDR3 protein is CASSQDLVYTEAFF. CDR3 DNA sequence: TGTGCCAGCAGCCAAGATCTCGTGTACACTGAAGCTTTCTTT.

Many counts were recorded for this clonotype. The chain links TRBV7-2 to TRBJ1-6; D is ambiguous. V was cut by 8 bases and J by 7 bases, with 12 bases left in between. The germline CDR1 and CDR2 sequences are SGHTA and FQGNSA. The CDR3 length is 13 residues. CDR3 protein: CASAWTGNSPLHF. The CDR3 DNA reads as TGTGCCAGCGCCTGGACGGGGAATTCACCCCTCCACTTT.

The V call is TRBV5-1, the J call TRBJ2-1; 9 bases line up with TRBD2. The V gene end was trimmed by 3 bases and the J gene end by 2 bases; junction bases not matched to a gene: 6. The CDR3 loop spans 16 amino acids. Germline V gives CDR1 SGHRS, CDR2 YFSETQ. The CDR3 sequence: CASSSLAGATYNEQFF. The CDR3, as DNA: TGCGCCAGCAGCTCCTTAGCGGGGGCCACCTACAATGAGCAGTTCTTC.

Ten or more counts support this clonotype. The chain recombines TRBV7-6 with TRBJ2-7; 7 nucleotides match TRBD1. This CDR3 spans 14 amino acids. Germline V gene data show CDR1 as SGHVS and CDR2 as FNYEAQ. V lost 2 bases to trimming and J lost 1 base; unmatched junction nucleotides: 2. The CDR3 DNA reads TGTGCCAGCAGCTTATCACAGGGGTCCTACGAGCAGTACTTC. It translates to CASSLSQGSYEQYF. Filled out from reference TRBV7-6 and TRBJ2-7, the complete variable domain reads GAGVSQSPRYKVTKRGQDVALRCDPISGHVSLYWYRQALGQGPEFLTYFNYEAQQDKSGLPNDRFSAERPEGSISTLTIQRTEQRDSAMYRCASSLSQGSYEQYFGPGTRLTVT.

Notes on this clonotype: One base away lies a much larger clone, so this may be a sequencing read error. The chain links TRBV20-1 to TRBJ2-6; D is possibly TRBD1 or TRBD2 (5 bases each). This CDR3 is built from 16 residues. Germline V gene lookup returns CDR1 DFQATT and CDR2 SNEGSKA (reference sequence). CDR3 region: CRAKRIGAVGANVLTF. The CDR3 coding sequence is TGCAGAGCTAAGCGGATCGGGGCTGTAGGGGCCAACGTCCTGACTTTC.

This clonotype has at least ten counts. The chain couples TRBV7-9 to TRBJ1-2; 7 nucleotides align to TRBD1. The CDR3 sequence is 14 residues long. With 4 bases clipped from V and 13 bases from J, the junction kept 15 bases outside the gene matches. The germline V gene encodes CDR1 SEHNR and CDR2 FQNEAQ (reference sequence). The CDR3 is CASSSETFGQVCTF. The DNA for the CDR3 is TGTGCCAGCAGCTCCGAGACGTTTGGACAGGTCTGCACCTTC. The complete variable domain, with remaining parts taken from reference TRBV7-9 and TRBJ1-2, reads DTGVSQNPRHKITKRGQNVTFRCDPISEHNRLYWYRQTLGQGPEFLTYFQNEAQLEKSRLLSDRFSAERPKGSFSTLEIQRTEQGDSAMYLCASSSETFGQVCTFGSGTRLTVV.

The chain combines TRBV29-1 with TRBJ2-1; D is uncertain. With 1 base removed from V and 7 bases from J, the gap between germline ends came to 11 bases. Germline CDR1 reads SQVTM; CDR2 reads ANQGSEA. The CDR3 consists of 13 residues. The CDR3 region has the DNA TGCAGCGTTGAAGGAGCTTGGGGTAATGAGCAGTTCTTC. This gives the protein CSVEGAWGNEQFF.

This clonotype occurred many times. The chain recombines TRBV5-4 with TRBJ2-7; 13 positions match TRBD2. V lost 4 bases and J lost 7; bases outside the gene matches: 11. The CDR3 runs 16 residues. In germline, CDR1 is SGHNT, CDR2 YYREEE (reference sequence). CDR3 protein: CASSPGTSGVPTEQYF. CDR3 coding DNA: TGTGCCAGCAGCCCTGGGACTAGCGGGGTGCCTACGGAGCAGTACTTC.

This clonotype showed up just a few times. This chain joins TRBV4-2 and TRBJ1-2; 9 bases are shared with TRBD1. The CDR3 sequence is 15 residues long. Trimming took 1 base from V and 6 from J; bases not matched to a gene: 6. Germline-derived CDR1 and CDR2 are LGHNA and YNFKEQ. CDR3 loop: CASSQAGTGQDGYTF. DNA for the CDR3: TGTGCCAGCAGCCAAGCGGGGACAGGGCAGGATGGCTACACCTTC.